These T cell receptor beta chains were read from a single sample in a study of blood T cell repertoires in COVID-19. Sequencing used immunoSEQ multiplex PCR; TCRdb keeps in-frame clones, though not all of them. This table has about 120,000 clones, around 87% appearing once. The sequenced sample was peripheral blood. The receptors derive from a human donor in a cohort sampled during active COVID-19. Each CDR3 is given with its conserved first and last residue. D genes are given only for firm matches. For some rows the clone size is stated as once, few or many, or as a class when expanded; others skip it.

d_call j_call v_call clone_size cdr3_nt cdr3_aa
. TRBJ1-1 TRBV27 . TGTGCCAGCAGTTTTTCGGCCGTGACGGCAGGCACTGAAGCTTTCTTT CASSFSAVTAGTEAFF
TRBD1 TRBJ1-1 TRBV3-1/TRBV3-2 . TGTGCCAGCAGCGTCCAGGGGGTGAACACTGAAGCTTTCTTT CASSVQGVNTEAFF
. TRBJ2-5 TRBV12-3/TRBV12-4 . TGTGCCAGCAGTGACAAAGAGACCCAGTACTTC CASSDKETQYF
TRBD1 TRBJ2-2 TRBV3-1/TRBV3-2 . TGTGCCAGCAGCCCGGGACAGGTCAACACCGGGGAGCTGTTTTTT CASSPGQVNTGELFF
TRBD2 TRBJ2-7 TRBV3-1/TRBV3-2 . TGTGCCAGCAGCCAAGACGCCGGAGGTTTGACTAGCGGGAGGATCTACGAGCAGTACTTC CASSQDAGGLTSGRIYEQYF
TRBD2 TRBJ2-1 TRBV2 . TGTGCCAGCAGTGAGCTAGCGGATTACAATGAGCAGTTCTTC CASSELADYNEQFF
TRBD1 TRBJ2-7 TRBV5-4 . TGTGCCAGCAGCTCGACCGGGACAGGGGCCGAGCAGTACTTC CASSSTGTGAEQYF
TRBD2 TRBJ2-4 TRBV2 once TGTGCCAGCAGCGTCTGGGGGGGTGGAAACATTCAGTACTTC CASSVWGGGNIQYF
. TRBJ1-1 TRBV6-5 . TGTGCCAGCAGCCCCAGGACAGTGAACACTGAAGCTTTCTTT CASSPRTVNTEAFF
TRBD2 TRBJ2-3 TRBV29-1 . TGCAGCGTAGTTCCGGGGGGGTTAAGCACAGATACGCAGTATTTT CSVVPGGLSTDTQYF
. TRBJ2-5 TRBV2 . TGTGCCAGCACCCCCGGGGTAGAGACCCAGTACTTC CASTPGVETQYF
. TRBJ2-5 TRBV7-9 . TGTGCCGGATTCGCAGGGTCAGGAGAGACCCAGTACTTC CAGFAGSGETQYF
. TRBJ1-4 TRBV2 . TGTGCCAGCAATATGGGCAGCCGGGAAAAACTGTTTTTT CASNMGSREKLFF
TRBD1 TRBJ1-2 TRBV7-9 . TGTGCCAGCAGCTCCGGACAGGGTCAAGTTGGCTACACCTTC CASSSGQGQVGYTF
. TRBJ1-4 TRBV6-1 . TGTGCCAGCAGTGATCGTGCACCGGGAGAAAAACTGTTTTTT CASSDRAPGEKLFF
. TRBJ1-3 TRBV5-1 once TGCGCCAGCAGCTCGCTAGGGGCGTCGGGAAACACCATATATTTT CASSSLGASGNTIYF
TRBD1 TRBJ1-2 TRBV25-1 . TGTGCCAGCAGTAAGACAGGGGGCGTTTATGGCTACACCTTC CASSKTGGVYGYTF
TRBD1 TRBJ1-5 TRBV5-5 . TGTGCCAGCAGCCCTATCACAGGGGGCGAAAATCAGCCCCAGCATTTT CASSPITGGENQPQHF
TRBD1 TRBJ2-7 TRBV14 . TGTGCCAGCAGCCTTGGACAGGGCTTGTTTTCCTACGAGCAGTACTTC CASSLGQGLFSYEQYF
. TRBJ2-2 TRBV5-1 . TGCGCCAGCAGCTTGAATTCAGAAACCGGGGAGCTGTTTTTT CASSLNSETGELFF
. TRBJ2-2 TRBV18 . TGTGCCAGCTCACCAAAGCATGTTGCGGGTACCAACACCGGGGAGCTGTTTTTT CASSPKHVAGTNTGELFF
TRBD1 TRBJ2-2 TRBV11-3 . TGTGCCAGCAGCCCAATTAACTACCCGGGACAGGGAAAGGTCGGGGAGCTGTTTTTT CASSPINYPGQGKVGELFF
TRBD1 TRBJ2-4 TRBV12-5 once TGTGCTAGTGGTTTGGGGGACAGGGATGGAGACATTCAGTACTTC CASGLGDRDGDIQYF
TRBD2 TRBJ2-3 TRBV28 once TGTGCCAGCAGTCCCCGGACTAGCCCCACAGATACGCAGTATTTT CASSPRTSPTDTQYF
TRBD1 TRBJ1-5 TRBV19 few TGTGCCAGTAGTATACTGACAGGGCGTCAGCCCCAGCATTTT CASSILTGRQPQHF
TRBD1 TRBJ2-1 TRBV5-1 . TGCGCCAGCAGCATCAAACAGGGGGCAGTCTACAATGAGCAGTTCTTC CASSIKQGAVYNEQFF
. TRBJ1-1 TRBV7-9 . TGTGCCAGCAGGCTCCCAGACAGCTGGAACACTGAAGCTTTCTTT CASRLPDSWNTEAFF
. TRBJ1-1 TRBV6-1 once TGTGCCAGCAGTGAAATAGGAGGGTATGGCACTGAAGCTTTCTTT CASSEIGGYGTEAFF
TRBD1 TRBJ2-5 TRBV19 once TGTGCCAGTATGGTCCGGGACAGCGCGGAGACCCAGTACTTC CASMVRDSAETQYF
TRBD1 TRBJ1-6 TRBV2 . TGTGCCAGCAGTGGTGGACAGGAGGGATCACCCCTCCACTTT CASSGGQEGSPLHF
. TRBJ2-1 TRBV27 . TGTGCCAGCAGTCGCCCGGGACTGGGCCGGAAGGCCTACAATGAGCAGTTCTTC CASSRPGLGRKAYNEQFF
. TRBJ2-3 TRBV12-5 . TGTGCTAGTGGTTTGGCGAGGGCTCCAGATACGCAGTATTTT CASGLARAPDTQYF
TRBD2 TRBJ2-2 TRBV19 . TGTGCCAGTAGTGCGGCGGGAGGGACCGGGGAGCTGTTTTTT CASSAAGGTGELFF
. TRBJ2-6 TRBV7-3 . TGTGCCAGCAGCTTAACGGCGGGACAGCACTCTGGGGCCAACGTCCTGACTTTC CASSLTAGQHSGANVLTF
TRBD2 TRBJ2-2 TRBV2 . TGTGCCAGCATCCCCGGGGTAGCGGGAGTTACCGGGGAGCTGTTTTTT CASIPGVAGVTGELFF
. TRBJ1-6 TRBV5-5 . TGTGCCAGCAGCCCGGCTCCCAGTACAGATAATTCACCCCTCCACTTT CASSPAPSTDNSPLHF
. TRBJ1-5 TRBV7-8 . TGTGCCAGCAGCTTAGACCCGGGGTTGGAGCAGCCCCAGCATTTT CASSLDPGLEQPQHF
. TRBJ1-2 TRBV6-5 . TGTGCCAGCAGCACCCTAGGGGTTTTGGGTTATGGCTACACCTTC CASSTLGVLGYGYTF
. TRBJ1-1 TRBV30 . TGTGCCTGGAGTGGCCAGACAAACACTGAAGCTTTCTTT CAWSGQTNTEAFF
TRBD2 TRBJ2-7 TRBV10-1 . TGCGCCAGCAGTGAGCAGGGCCTTAGCGGGACCTACGAGCAGTACTTC CASSEQGLSGTYEQYF
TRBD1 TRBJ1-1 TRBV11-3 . TGTGCCAGCAGCGGCGACCAGGGACAGACTGGGGCTGAAGCTTTCTTT CASSGDQGQTGAEAFF